Below, 24 T cell receptor beta chains from the same sample are listed, as sequenced in a study of blood T cell repertoires in COVID-19 (TCRdb year 2020). Library preparation employed the immunoSEQ multiplex PCR assay. TCRdb retrieved this table from immuneACCESS and kept in-frame rearrangements only. Not all clones are present; in checked studies, unresolved V genes account for under half, and no reason is known for the remainder. The sample has about 80,000 clones on record, around 83% of them singletons. The ten top clones hold approximately 8.8% of the sample. Sequencing was performed on peripheral blood. The receptors shown here come from a human donor in a cohort sampled during active COVID-19.

V and J are TRBV5-1 and TRBJ2-3; TRBD2 aligns across 16 bases. CDR1 and CDR2 (germline): SGHRS, YFSETQ. V lost 0 bases, J lost 3 bases, and 7 bases stayed unmatched. The CDR3 is 19 amino acids. The CDR3, as DNA: TGCGCCAGCAGCTTGGTGGGACTAGCGGGGGGGCCCCGGACAGATACGCAGTATTTT. Translating it yields CASSLVGLAGGPRTDTQYF.

This chain joins TRBV2 and TRBJ2-5; 9 bases are shared with TRBD2. Germline V gives CDR1 SNHLY, CDR2 FYNNEI. This CDR3 spans 14 amino acids. V gave up 8 bases and J gave up 4 bases; unmatched junction bases: 8. CDR3 loop: CASSGAGGGETQYF. CDR3 bases: TGTGCCAGCTCGGGGGCGGGGGGGGGAGAGACCCAGTACTTC.

This clone appeared a few times. V gene TRBV19 combines with J gene TRBJ1-4, with TRBD1 matching 8 bases. Germline V lookup: CDR1 LNHDA, CDR2 SQIVND (reference sequence). V gave up 5 bases and J gave up 8 bases; unmatched junction bases: 4. The CDR3 covers 13 residues. CDR3 nucleotide sequence: TGTGCCAGTAGTTTCCGGACAGGGGAAAAACTGTTTTTT. Protein sequence: CASSFRTGEKLFF.

The table lists this clone with a count of one. V gene TRBV2 combines with J gene TRBJ2-1; the match to TRBD2 covers 7 bases. The CDR3 runs to 13 residues. V was clipped by 7 bases and J by 7 bases; unmatched bases: 7. The germline CDR1 and CDR2 sequences are SNHLY and FYNNEI. CDR3 sequence (DNA): TGTGCCAGCAAAAGGATGGGAGGGAATGAGCAGTTCTTC. It specifies CASKRMGGNEQFF.

This CDR3 is CASSVAGERTGELFF. CDR3 in DNA: TGTGCCAGCAGCGTAGCGGGAGAAAGAACCGGGGAGCTGTTTTTT. This chain links TRBV9 with TRBJ2-2; D possibly corresponds to TRBD2 (6 bases). This CDR3 is 15 amino acids long. V lost 0 bases and J 5 bases, leaving 11 bases between the germline ends. CDR1 is SGDLS and CDR2 is YYNGEE in the germline V gene.

This chain links TRBV19 with TRBJ2-1, with TRBD1 matching 9 bases. CDR3 length: 15 amino acids. The V gene end was trimmed by 5 bases and the J gene end by 7 bases; junction bases not matched to a gene: 9. Germline V gene lookup returns CDR1 LNHDA and CDR2 SQIVND (reference sequence). CDR3 loop: CASSPAGTGWNEQFF. CDR3 bases: TGTGCCAGTAGTCCCGCCGGGACAGGGTGGAATGAGCAGTTCTTC.

The CDR3 here is CSASVSGGRETQYF. As DNA, the CDR3 is TGCAGTGCTAGTGTGTCAGGGGGAAGGGAGACCCAGTACTTC. V gene TRBV20-1 combines with J gene TRBJ2-5; TRBD1 aligns across 7 bases. Germline CDR1 and CDR2: DFQATT and SNEGSKA (reference sequence). CDR3 length: 14 residues. V trimming: 3 bases; J trimming: 5 bases; junction bases outside the gene matches: 9.

This chain connects TRBV7-2 to TRBJ2-1; D remains ambiguous. The CDR3 is 14 amino acids. V gave up 3 bases and J gave up 3 bases, with 9 bases separating them. The V gene's germline CDR1 is SGHTA and CDR2 FQGNSA. The DNA of the CDR3 is TGTGCCAGCAGCTTGACGGGTTTCTACAATGAGCAGTTCTTC. Its translation is CASSLTGFYNEQFF.

The rearrangement links TRBV6-5 to TRBJ1-1; D call uncertain. Germline V lookup: CDR1 MNHEY, CDR2 SVGAGI. Trimming removed 2 bases from V and 1 base from J, with 5 bases in between. The CDR3 has 13 residues. The CDR3 protein is CASSYGRNTEAFF. DNA of the CDR3: TGTGCCAGCAGTTACGGCAGGAACACTGAAGCTTTCTTT.

V gene TRBV5-4 combines with J gene TRBJ2-1; 11 bases are a match to TRBD1. The CDR3 contains 15 residues. Germline CDR1 and CDR2: SGHNT and YYREEE (reference sequence). The junction had 6 bases not matched to a gene; V was cut back by 6 bases and J by 4 bases. In DNA, the CDR3 is TGTGCCAGCACCGGACAGGGGGCTTTATACAATGAGCAGTTCTTC. As protein: CASTGQGALYNEQFF.

This clone was counted a few times. This chain links TRBV6-5 with TRBJ1-2; tentative D call: TRBD1 (6 bases). Germline V lookup: CDR1 MNHEY, CDR2 SVGAGI. The CDR3 loop spans 14 amino acids. V lost 2 bases and J lost 2, with 9 bases in between. CDR3 amino acids: CASSYRQENYGYTF. DNA for the CDR3: TGTGCCAGCAGTTACAGACAGGAGAACTATGGCTACACCTTC.

The rearrangement links TRBV15 to TRBJ1-1; D not certain. This CDR3 is built from 15 residues. With 0 bases removed from V and 2 bases from J, the gap between germline ends came to 10 bases. Germline-derived CDR1 and CDR2 are LNHNV and YYDKDF (reference sequence). The CDR3: CATSRDVQANTEAFF. Written as DNA, the CDR3 is TGTGCCACCAGCAGAGATGTGCAGGCAAACACTGAAGCTTTCTTT.

This sequence joins TRBV6-5 and TRBJ2-3; 8 nucleotides line up with TRBD2. Germline-derived CDR1 and CDR2 are MNHEY and SVGAGI. CDR3 length: 14 residues. V shed 6 bases, J shed 5 bases, and the junction held 7 bases outside the gene matches. This CDR3 is CASRDGGAIDTQYF. The DNA of the CDR3 is TGTGCCAGCAGAGACGGGGGGGCAATAGATACGCAGTATTTT.

The chain carries TRBV2 and TRBJ2-7; TRBD1 agrees at 8 bases. Germline V gene lookup returns CDR1 SNHLY and CDR2 FYNNEI. V gave up 3 bases and J gave up 3 bases; unmatched junction bases: 4. CDR3 length equals 14 residues. CDR3 residues: CASSEMDRDYEQYF. The DNA of the CDR3 is TGTGCCAGCAGTGAGATGGACAGGGACTACGAGCAGTACTTC.

This chain connects TRBV18 to TRBJ1-1, with D maybe TRBD1 (5 bases). The V gene's germline CDR1 is KGHSH and CDR2 LQKENI. V lost 3 bases, J lost 3 bases, and 14 bases lay in between. The CDR3 runs to 15 residues. The chain's CDR3 is CASSPNPTGYTEAFF. CDR3 DNA: TGTGCCAGCTCACCCAACCCTACAGGCTACACTGAAGCTTTCTTT.

The chain is built from TRBV5-1 and TRBJ1-6, with 10 bases that match TRBD1. V trimming: 3 bases; J trimming: 8 bases; junction bases outside the gene matches: 8. This CDR3 spans 16 amino acids. The germline V gene encodes CDR1 SGHRS and CDR2 YFSETQ. The CDR3, as DNA: TGCGCCAGCAGCTCGGGGGGGACAGGGGTTGATTCACCCCTCCACTTT. This codes for CASSSGGTGVDSPLHF.

The chain links TRBV7-2 to TRBJ1-2, with 11 bases identical to TRBD1. After removal of 1 base from V and 1 base from J, the junction contained 2 bases not matched to a gene. CDR3 length equals 16 residues. Germline loops: CDR1 SGHTA, CDR2 FQGNSA. The CDR3 region has the DNA TGTGCCAGCAGCTTAGTGGGGACAGGGGGTAACTATGGCTACACCTTC. Translating gives CASSLVGTGGNYGYTF. Supplemented by reference TRBV7-2 and TRBJ1-2, the full variable domain reads GAGVSQSPSNKVTEKGKDVELRCDPISGHTALYWYRQSLGQGLEFLIYFQGNSAPDKSGLPSDRFSAERTGGSVSTLTIQRTQQEDSAVYLCASSLVGTGGNYGYTFGSGTRLTVV.

The CDR3 DNA follows: TGTGCCAGCAGTGAACGAGGTGGTGGCTACACCTTC. It encodes CASSERGGGYTF. The chain is built from TRBV6-1 and TRBJ1-2; no firm D call. With 2 bases removed from V and 7 bases from J, the gap between germline ends came to 8 bases. Germline V gene sequence: CDR1 MNHNS, CDR2 SASEGT. This CDR3 comprises 12 residues.

This rearrangement joins TRBV19 to TRBJ1-2; weak D call: TRBD1 (6 bases). The V gene's germline CDR1 is LNHDA and CDR2 SQIVND (reference sequence). The CDR3 is 15 amino acids. Trimming removed 4 bases from V and 8 bases from J, with 20 bases in between. CDR3 protein: CASSNQGTRGLGYTF. CDR3 in DNA: TGTGCCAGTAGTAACCAAGGGACACGTGGATTAGGCTACACCTTC.

The chain carries TRBV5-1 and TRBJ1-2; 7 bases agree with TRBD1. J was trimmed by 2 bases and V by 1 base; bases with no gene match: 2. The germline CDR1 and CDR2 sequences are SGHRS and YFSETQ. The CDR3 consists of 14 residues. CDR3: CASSLRQGNYGYTF. The CDR3 DNA follows: TGCGCCAGCAGCTTGAGACAGGGAAACTATGGCTACACCTTC. The variable domain in full, with the rest retrieved from reference TRBV5-1 and TRBJ1-2, is KAGVTQTPRYLIKTRGQQVTLSCSPISGHRSVSWYQQTPGQGLQFLFEYFSETQRNKGNFPGRFSGRQFSNSRSEMNVSTLELGDSALYLCASSLRQGNYGYTFGSGTRLTVV.

V usage is TRBV27 and J usage is TRBJ2-7; D may be TRBD2 (6 bases). The CDR3 covers 15 residues. The V end lost 1 base, the J end lost 7 bases, and 17 bases lay between the germline ends. Germline-derived CDR1 and CDR2 are MNHEY and SMNVEV (reference sequence). DNA of the CDR3: TGTGCCAGCAGTTTATTTAGCGGCGGCCGGAAGGAGCAGTACTTC. As protein: CASSLFSGGRKEQYF.

The chain uses TRBV23-1 and TRBJ2-1, with D possibly being TRBD1 (6 bases). TRBV23-1 is an ORF for which the function is uncertain. The V end was cut by 0 bases, the J end by 5 bases, with 8 bases between. The CDR3 has 14 amino acids. The chain's CDR3 is CASSQSDSHNEQFF. The CDR3, as DNA: TGCGCCAGCAGTCAATCGGACAGTCACAATGAGCAGTTCTTC.

The chain couples TRBV4-2 to TRBJ1-5; D ambiguous. The CDR3 is 15 amino acids. V lost 5 bases and J lost 0, with 11 bases in between. The germline V gene encodes CDR1 LGHNA and CDR2 YNFKEQ. The CDR3 coding sequence is TGTGCCAGCAGCTCCACGGGAAGTAGCAATCAGCCCCAGCATTTT. As protein: CASSSTGSSNQPQHF.

The chain employs TRBV19 and TRBJ1-2, with 9 nucleotides matching TRBD1. The V gene end was trimmed by 5 bases and the J gene end by 4 bases; junction bases not matched to a gene: 8. The V gene's germline CDR1 is LNHDA and CDR2 SQIVND (reference sequence). The CDR3 spans 15 residues. CDR3 loop: CASSGQGLSGYGYTF. The CDR3 region has the DNA TGTGCCAGTAGTGGACAGGGGTTGTCTGGCTATGGCTACACCTTC.